Given below is one TCR beta chain in context. Using immunoSEQ multiplex PCR, the repertoire was profiled, and TCRdb retains in-frame clones only, with some absent. This sample has 53,000 or so clones; 93% occur once, and the top ten carry approximately 3.9%. This sample is drawn from a study of technical replicates of blood from a handful of donors. The CDR3 contains 15 residues. The V segment lost 0 bases and the J segment 4 bases; nucleotides outside the gene matches: 5. CDR1 is MNHNY and CDR2 is SVGAGI in the germline V gene (reference sequence). J is TRBJ2-7 and V is TRBV6-6; 8 bases fit TRBD2. Sequencing was performed on PBMCs. This TCR derives from a human donor in good health. Some clones in this sample may be carry-over from other donors' samples. The CDR3 spells CASSYSRGVEYEQYF. The CDR3, as DNA: TGTGCCAGCAGTTACTCGCGGGGGGTTGAATACGAGCAGTACTTC.